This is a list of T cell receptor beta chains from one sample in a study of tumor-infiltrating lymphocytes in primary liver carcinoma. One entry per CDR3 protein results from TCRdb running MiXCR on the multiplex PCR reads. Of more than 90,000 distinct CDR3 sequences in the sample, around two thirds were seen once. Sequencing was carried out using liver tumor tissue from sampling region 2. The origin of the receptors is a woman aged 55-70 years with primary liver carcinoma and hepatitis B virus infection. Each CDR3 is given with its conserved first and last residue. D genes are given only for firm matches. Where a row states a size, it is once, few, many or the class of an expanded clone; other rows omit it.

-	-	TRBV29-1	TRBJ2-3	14	TGCAGCGTTGAAGGGGGGGAAGGGGCAGATACGCAGTACTTT	CSVEGGEGADTQYF
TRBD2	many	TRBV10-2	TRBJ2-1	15	TGCGCCAGCAGGGAGCCGGGACTAGCGGGCAATGAGCAGTTCTTC	CASREPGLAGNEQFF
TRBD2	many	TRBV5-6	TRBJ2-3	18	TGTGCCAGCAGCCCTCTTCTCGAGCGGGAGGGCTTATCGGATACGCAGTATTTT	CASSPLLEREGLSDTQYF
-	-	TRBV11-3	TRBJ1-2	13	TGTGGCAGCAGCGACCGGGCCGCCTATGGTTACACCTTC	CGSSDRAAYGYTF
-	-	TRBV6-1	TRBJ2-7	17	TGTGCCAGTAGTGAAACCCCAGGAGGACAGAGGATAGACGAGCAGTACTTC	CASSETPGGQRIDEQYF
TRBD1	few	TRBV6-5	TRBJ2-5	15	TGTGCCAGCAGTGGTTCGGGGACAGGCCAAGAGACCCAGTACTTC	CASSGSGTGQETQYF
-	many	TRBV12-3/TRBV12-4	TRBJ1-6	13	TGTGCCAGCAGTTTAGTACAAGATTCACCCCTCCACTTT	CASSLVQDSPLHF
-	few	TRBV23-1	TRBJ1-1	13	TGCGCCAGCACGCCTCATGCGGAGGAGGAAGCTTTCTTT	CASTPHAEEEAFF
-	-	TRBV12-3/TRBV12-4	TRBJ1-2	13	TGTGCCAGCTGTTTCGGGCAGCTCAATGGCTACACTTTC	CASCFGQLNGYTF
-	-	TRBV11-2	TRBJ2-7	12	TGTCCCTGCATCCACGCTAGACACGAGCAGTACTTC	CPCIHARHEQYF
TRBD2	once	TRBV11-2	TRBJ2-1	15	TGTGCCAGAAGCTTGGGGACTAGCTGTTACAATGAGCAGTTCTTC	CARSLGTSCYNEQFF
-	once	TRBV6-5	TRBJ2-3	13	TGTGTCAGCAGCTACAGTCCACAAAATACGCAGTATTTT	CVSSYSPQNTQYF
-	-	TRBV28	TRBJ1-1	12	TGTGTCGTTACAACAATGAACACTGAAGCTTTCTTT	CVVTTMNTEAFF
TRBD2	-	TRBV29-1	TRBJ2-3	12	TGCAGCACGACCACAGCGGGGGATACGCAGTATTTT	CSTTTAGDTQYF
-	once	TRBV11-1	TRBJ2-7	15	TGTGCCAGCAGCCCTCGGACGGCAAGATTACGCGAGCAGTACTTC	CASSPRTARLREQYF
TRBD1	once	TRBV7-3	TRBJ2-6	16	TGTGCTGGCAGTTATGGGACAGGGGCTGGGGCCAACGTCCTGACTTTC	CAGSYGTGAGANVLTF
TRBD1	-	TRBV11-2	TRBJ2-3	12	TGTGCCAGCTTAGACAGGGCTGATACGCAGTATTTT	CASLDRADTQYF
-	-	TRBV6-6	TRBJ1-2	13	TGTGTCAGGACTTATATAAGCAACTATGGCTACACCTTC	CVRTYISNYGYTF
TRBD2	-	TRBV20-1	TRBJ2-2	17	TGCACTGATAGAGATCCGGCTAGCGGGAGTCTGGGCGGGGAGCTGTTTTTT	CTDRDPASGSLGGELFF
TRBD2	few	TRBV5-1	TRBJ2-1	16	TGCGCCAGCAGCCTGACTAGCGGGAGTTCCTACAATGAGCAGTTCTTC	CASSLTSGSSYNEQFF
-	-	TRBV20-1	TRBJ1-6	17	TGCAGTGCTAGAGATCTGGAAGGACAGCAAAATAATTCACCCCTCCACTTT	CSARDLEGQQNNSPLHF
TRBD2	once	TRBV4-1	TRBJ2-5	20	TGCGCCAGCAGCCAAGAGGAGGCTTCGGCGCTAGCGGGACCTCAAGATACCCAGTACTTC	CASSQEEASALAGPQDTQYF
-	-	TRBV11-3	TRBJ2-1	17	TGTGCCAGCAGTTCCCGGGGGGCGCGGACCATGGGCAATGATGAGTTCTTC	CASSSRGARTMGNDEFF
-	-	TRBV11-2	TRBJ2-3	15	TGTACCAGCAGCTTAGGAATAGGACGCACAGATACGCAGTATTTT	CTSSLGIGRTDTQYF
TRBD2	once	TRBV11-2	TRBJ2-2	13	TGTGCCGGCAGCGAGTCAGGACTAGCGGAGCTGTTTTTT	CAGSESGLAELFF
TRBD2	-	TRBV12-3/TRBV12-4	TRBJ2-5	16	TGTGCCAGCGGGGCACTGGTAGCGGGATCCCAAGAGACCCAGTACTTC	CASGALVAGSQETQYF
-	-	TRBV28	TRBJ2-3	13	TGTGCCTCAGATAGCTTGCCCACAGATACGCAGTATTTT	CASDSLPTDTQYF
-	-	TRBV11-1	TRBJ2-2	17	TGTGCCAGCAGCGCCCGGTCATTCCTAGTTAACACCGGGGGGCTGTTCTTT	CASSARSFLVNTGGLFF
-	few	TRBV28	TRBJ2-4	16	TGTGCCAGCAGTATCTATAGCGGGACAGTCAAAAACATTCAGTACTTC	CASSIYSGTVKNIQYF
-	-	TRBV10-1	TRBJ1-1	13	TGCCCCAGTAGTGCTGGACAACCTAGTGAAGCTTTCTTT	CPSSAGQPSEAFF
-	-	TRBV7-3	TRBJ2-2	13	TGTGCCAGCGGCCTCGTCAACACCGGGGAGCTGTTTTTT	CASGLVNTGELFF
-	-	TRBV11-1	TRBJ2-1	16	TGTGCCAGCACCCCCACTAGATCGGGCTCCTACAATGAGCAGTTCTTC	CASTPTRSGSYNEQFF
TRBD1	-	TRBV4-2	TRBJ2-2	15	TGTGCTAGCAGCCAAGGACAGGGGTCCACCTGGGAGCTGTTTTTT	CASSQGQGSTWELFF
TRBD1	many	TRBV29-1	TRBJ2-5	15	TGCAGCGTTGGTTCTGGGGGACAGGGTCTAGAGACCCAGTACTTC	CSVGSGGQGLETQYF
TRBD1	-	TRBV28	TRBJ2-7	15	TGTGTCAGCATGAGCAGGGGGTCGTTGGTTTACGAGCAGTACTTC	CVSMSRGSLVYEQYF
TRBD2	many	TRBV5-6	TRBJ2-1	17	TGTGCCAGCGAAGACGCTAGCGGGAGGGCGGATTGGGGTGAGCAGTTCTTC	CASEDASGRADWGEQFF
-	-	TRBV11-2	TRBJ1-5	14	TGTTCCAACAGCTTACTATCAGGGGATCAGCACCAGCATTTT	CSNSLLSGDQHQHF
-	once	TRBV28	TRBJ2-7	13	TGTGCCAGCAGTGCAACATCGACCTACGAGCAGTACTTC	CASSATSTYEQYF
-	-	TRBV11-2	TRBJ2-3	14	TGTGCCAGCAGTCTGGGACTGCCCACGGGTACGCAGTATTTT	CASSLGLPTGTQYF
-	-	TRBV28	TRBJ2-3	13	TGTGCCAGTAGTTTTCCGTGCACAGATACGCAGTATTTT	CASSFPCTDTQYF
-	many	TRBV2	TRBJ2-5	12	TGTGCCAGCTTAAGCTCGGGGGAGACCCAGTACTTC	CASLSSGETQYF